This T cell receptor (beta chain) was documented in a study of CD8 T cells in ankylosing spondylitis. This clonotype has just a few counts. The target antigen is unknown. The germline gives CDR1 MNHEY, CDR2 SVGAGI. The J segment lost 1 base and the V segment lost 4 bases, leaving 6 bases of the junction unmatched. The CDR3 is 17 amino acids. Making use of molecular barcodes, quantitative 5'-RACE generated TCR beta libraries. TCRdb recomputed calls from the 5' RACE reads with MiXCR, one row per CDR3 protein. The data contain about 260,000 distinct CDR3 sequences, around 20% of them singletons. General study findings and limits: A motif in TCR beta, a set of several highly homologous variants, appeared characteristic of ankylosing spondylitis blood. Reported data indicate significant enrichment of disease-linked clones within matched ankylosing spondylitis synovial fluid. Researchers report that disease-linked clones proved CD8+ and relatively rare in peripheral blood.

The gene calls are TRBV6-5 and TRBJ2-3; 12 bases fit TRBD1. The sequence came from a male donor with ankylosing spondylitis or in good health (not recorded which). The material sequenced was blood, either unsorted or a sorted T cell fraction (not recorded which). The CDR3 protein is CASSWGQGAEGTDTQYF. CDR3 coding DNA: TGTGCCAGCAGTTGGGGACAGGGGGCTGAGGGCACAGATACGCAGTATTTT.